This T cell receptor (beta chain) was retrieved from a study of CD8 T cells in Susac syndrome. Overall study results and limits: The authors acknowledged that the study's TCR sequencing and HLA analysis involved relatively few individuals.

The CD8+ and CD4+ T cells were isolated magnetically using a negative isolation approach, whereas the TEMRA cells were enriched by FACS. Note on this clonotype: What it binds is unknown.

V lost 4 bases to trimming and J lost 5 bases, with 15 bases between them. Germline loops: CDR1 DFQATT, CDR2 SNEGSKA (reference sequence). The CDR3 extends over 14 amino acids. Random hexamers served to reverse transcribe roughly 0.45 to 1 ug RNA. Amplification of TCR beta CDR3 spanned 54 Vbeta and 13 Jbeta via immunoSEQ multiplex PCR. Each CDR3 protein gets one entry after TCRdb re-called the immunoSEQ multiplex PCR reads with MiXCR. Counted here are 150,000 to 200,000 distinct CDR3 sequences, around 95% occurring once; the ten biggest clones make up approximately 0.12%. This sequence joins TRBV20-1 and TRBJ1-5; D remains ambiguous. This TCR derives from a human donor with Susac syndrome. Specimen: CD4+ T cells from PBMCs. CDR3 sequence reads: CSATVPLADQPQHF. CDR3 bases: TGCAGTGCTACAGTTCCTCTTGCTGATCAGCCCCAGCATTTT.